This T cell receptor (beta chain) was sequenced during a study of identical twins. MiXCR was run by TCRdb on the 5' RACE reads, yielding one entry per CDR3 protein. The sample includes just under 650,000 distinct CDR3 sequences, about 7.1% of them seen just once. V shed 5 bases, J shed 5 bases, and the junction held 10 bases outside the gene matches. The CDR3 runs to 16 residues. CDR1 and CDR2 (germline): SEHNR, FQNEAQ (reference sequence). The sample was also reused in another study, on yellow fever vaccine responses in identical twins.

The sequenced material came from PBMCs. The V and J genes are TRBV7-9 and TRBJ2-1; 9 bases are shared with TRBD1. This sequence originates from a young woman in good health. CDR3 amino acids: CASSRPGTGLNNEQFF. CDR3 nucleotide sequence: TGTGCCAGCAGCCGCCCCGGGACAGGGCTAAACAATGAGCAGTTCTTC.